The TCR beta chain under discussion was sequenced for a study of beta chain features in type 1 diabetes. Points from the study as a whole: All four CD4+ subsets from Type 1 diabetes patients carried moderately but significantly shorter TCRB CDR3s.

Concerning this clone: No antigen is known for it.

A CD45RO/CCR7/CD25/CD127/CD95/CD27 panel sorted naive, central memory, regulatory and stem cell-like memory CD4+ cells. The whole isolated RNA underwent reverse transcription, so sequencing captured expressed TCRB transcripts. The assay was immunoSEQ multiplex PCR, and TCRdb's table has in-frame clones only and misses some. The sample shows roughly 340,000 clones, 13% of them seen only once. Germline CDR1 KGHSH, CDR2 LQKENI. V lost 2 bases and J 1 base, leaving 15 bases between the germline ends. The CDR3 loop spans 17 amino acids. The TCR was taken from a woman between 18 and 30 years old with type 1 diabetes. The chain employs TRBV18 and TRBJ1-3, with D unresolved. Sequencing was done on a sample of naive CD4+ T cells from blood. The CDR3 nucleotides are TGTGCCAGCTCACCAATGGAGGCCAAAGGTTCTGGAAACACCATATATTTT. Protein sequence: CASSPMEAKGSGNTIYF.